A single T cell receptor beta chain is shown here with its context. The antigen is not known. Sequenced by immunoSEQ multiplex PCR; TCRdb stores in-frame clones only, minus some. The sample has 82,000 or so clones, 90% seen once. The data originate from a study of T cell responses to AZD1222 COVID-19 vaccine. Findings and caveats of the study: Reports indicate that nearly half of spike-specific TCRs are directed at unmutated variant regions. There were mostly white British donors and more females than males, and clonal diversity was possibly underestimated. Spike-specific TCR depth and breadth grew after two AZD1222 doses.

V was pared by 4 bases and J by 4 bases, with 6 bases of the junction left unmatched. Germline lookup yields CDR1 LNHDA and CDR2 SQIVND (reference sequence). CDR3 length equals 15 residues. J is TRBJ1-1 and V is TRBV19; 10 positions agree with TRBD1. The sample here was peripheral blood, taken on day 0 of AZD1222 vaccination. The source is an adult in good health. CDR3 bases: TGTGCCAGTAGTACAGGACAGGGGGTTGTCACTGAAGCTTTCTTT. Protein: CASSTGQGVVTEAFF.